This T cell receptor (beta chain) was found in a study of T cell responses to AZD1222 COVID-19 vaccine. Study-wide findings and caveats: It was only after the peak T cell response that any repertoires were sampled. Among the donors, most were white British and more were female, and clonal diversity was possibly underestimated. Baseline seropositivity occurred in only a handful of AZD1222 recipients.

As concerns this clone: Its target is not known.

Both about-4-week and about-12-week second-dose recipients were combined. Profiled with immunoSEQ multiplex PCR; TCRdb holds only in-frame clones, not every one. The repertoire has 120,000 to 150,000 clones, roughly 90% of them found once; the top ten carry more than 1.5%. The ends lost 5 bases at V and 3 bases at J; junction bases unmatched: 2. Germline V gene lookup returns CDR1 SGHAT and CDR2 FQNNGV. This CDR3 is 13 amino acids long. This clonotype was obtained from an adult who received the AZD1222 COVID-19 vaccine. The chain couples TRBV11-2 to TRBJ1-2; 8 bases fit TRBD1. The material was peripheral blood, obtained 28 days after the second AZD1222 dose. CDR3 amino acids: CASSPQGDYGYTF. The DNA of the CDR3 is TGTGCCAGCAGCCCACAGGGGGACTATGGCTACACCTTC.